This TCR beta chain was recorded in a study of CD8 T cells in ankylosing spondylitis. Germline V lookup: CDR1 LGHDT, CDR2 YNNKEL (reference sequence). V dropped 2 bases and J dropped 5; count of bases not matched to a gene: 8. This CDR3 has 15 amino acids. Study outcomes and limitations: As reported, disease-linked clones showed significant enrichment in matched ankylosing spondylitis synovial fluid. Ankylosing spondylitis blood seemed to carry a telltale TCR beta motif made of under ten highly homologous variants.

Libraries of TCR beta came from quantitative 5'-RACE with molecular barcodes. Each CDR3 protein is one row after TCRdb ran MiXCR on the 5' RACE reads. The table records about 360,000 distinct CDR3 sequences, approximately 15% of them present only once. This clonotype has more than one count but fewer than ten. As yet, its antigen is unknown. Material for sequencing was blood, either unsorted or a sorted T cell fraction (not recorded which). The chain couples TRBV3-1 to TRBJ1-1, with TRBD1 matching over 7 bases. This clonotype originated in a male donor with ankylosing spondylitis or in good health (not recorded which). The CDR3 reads CASSQSETGRTEAFF. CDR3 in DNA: TGTGCCAGCAGCCAATCAGAGACAGGGAGGACTGAAGCTTTCTTT. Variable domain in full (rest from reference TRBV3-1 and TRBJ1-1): DTAVSQTPKYLVTQMGNDKSIKCEQNLGHDTMYWYKQDSKKFLKIMFSYNNKELIINETVPNRFSPKSPDKAHLNLHINSLELGDSAVYFCASSQSETGRTEAFFGQGTRLTVV.